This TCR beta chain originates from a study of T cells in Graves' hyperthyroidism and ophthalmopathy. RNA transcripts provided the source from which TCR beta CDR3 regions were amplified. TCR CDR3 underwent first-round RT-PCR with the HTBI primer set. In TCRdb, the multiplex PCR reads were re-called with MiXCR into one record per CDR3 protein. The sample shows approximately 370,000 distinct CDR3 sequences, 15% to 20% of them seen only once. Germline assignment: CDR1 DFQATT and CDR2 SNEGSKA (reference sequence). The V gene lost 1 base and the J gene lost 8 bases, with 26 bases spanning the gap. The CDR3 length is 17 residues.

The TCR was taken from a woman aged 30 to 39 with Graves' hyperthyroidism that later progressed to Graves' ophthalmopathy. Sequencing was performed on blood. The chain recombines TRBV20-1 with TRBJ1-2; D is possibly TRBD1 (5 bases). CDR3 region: CSARVGLSPAPGHGYTF. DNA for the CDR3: TGCAGTGCTAGAGTGGGGCTTTCGCCGGCGCCTGGGCACGGCTACACCTTC.